This T cell receptor (beta chain) was identified in a study of cytomegalovirus exposure and HLA in healthy donors. Study-level findings and limits: An analysis done earlier found most TCR beta V segments productive about 87% or about 30% of the time. High sensitivity and specificity were reportedly achieved when the classifier diagnosed cytomegalovirus status. HLA allele associations emerged for 16,951 TCR beta sequences in a later analysis, at 0.05 false discovery rate.

Notes on this clone: Its target is unknown.

This PCR relied on a set of 60 Vbeta primers and 13 Jbeta primers. Assay used: immunoSEQ multiplex PCR; TCRdb lists only in-frame clones, some missing. Among tens of thousands of clones listed, 81% were seen once. The sequence derives from a human donor in good health. Sequencing was performed on PBMCs.

The CDR3 sequence: CASSIVSGGYTF. CDR3 DNA sequence: TGTGCCAGTAGTATAGTCTCTGGCGGCTACACCTTC. The chain carries TRBV19 and TRBJ1-2; D gene unclear. The CDR3 extends over 12 amino acids. Germline V gives CDR1 LNHDA, CDR2 SQIVND (reference sequence). Trimming removed 1 base from V and 8 bases from J, with 8 bases in between.